This note documents a single TCR beta chain sequence. This sample is drawn from a study of blood T cell repertoires in COVID-19. Study in general: The origin of the acute and convalescent COVID-19 samples was the United States, Italy and Spain. In each case, the material was cDNA or gDNA derived from T cells, B-cell-depleted T cells, or PBMCs.

CDR3 length: 16 residues. Germline CDR1 reads MNHEY; CDR2 reads SMNVEV (reference sequence). V was shortened by 5 bases and J by 4 bases, with 17 bases between the two germline ends. Authors' data handling: Estimated nucleated cell counts came from reference gene primer amplification. The data were produced by immunoSEQ multiplex PCR, yet TCRdb's version contains in-frame clones alone and is incomplete. V, J and clone size are those of that table, while D and trimming were read from the DNA. The table has 150,000 to 200,000 clones, more than 75% seen once. The sequence derives from a man in his 70s with acute or convalescent COVID-19. The rearrangement links TRBV27 to TRBJ2-2; D remains ambiguous. The specimen was peripheral blood. The CDR3: CASSQISPIGTGELFF. CDR3 sequence (DNA): TGTGCCAGCAGTCAAATATCCCCCATCGGCACCGGGGAGCTGTTTTTT.